This T cell receptor (beta chain) derives from a study of identical twins. This clonotype was observed a handful of times. TCRdb called the 5' RACE reads again in MiXCR, with one record for every CDR3 protein. The profile shows more than 600,000 distinct CDR3 sequences, roughly 18% of them singletons. J gave up 4 bases and V 6 bases, and 13 bases lay outside the gene matches. This CDR3 region has 16 residues. Germline V gene data show CDR1 as DFQATT and CDR2 as SNEGSKA (reference sequence). These data also featured in a second study, about T cells expressing NK-cell markers. That work states: Clones of NKG2C+ T cells that had expanded were of unclear HCMV specificity.

This receptor was taken from a woman under 30 in good health. This rearrangement joins TRBV20-1 to TRBJ2-1; TRBD2 matches at 9 bases. The sample consisted of PBMCs. This chain's CDR3 is CSALPYHAGGYNEQFF. The CDR3 DNA is TGCAGTGCACTCCCCTATCATGCGGGAGGGTACAATGAGCAGTTCTTC.